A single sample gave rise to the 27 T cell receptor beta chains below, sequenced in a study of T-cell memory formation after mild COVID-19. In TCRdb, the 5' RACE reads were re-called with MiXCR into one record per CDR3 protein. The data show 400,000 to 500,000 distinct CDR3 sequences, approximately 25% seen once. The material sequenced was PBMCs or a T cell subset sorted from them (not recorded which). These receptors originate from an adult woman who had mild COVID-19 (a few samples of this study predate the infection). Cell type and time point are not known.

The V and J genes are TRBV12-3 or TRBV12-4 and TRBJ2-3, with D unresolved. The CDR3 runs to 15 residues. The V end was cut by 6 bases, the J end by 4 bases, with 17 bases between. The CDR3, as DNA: TGTGCCAGCAGCTCCCCCGCTAGGTTGGCAGATACGCAGTATTTT. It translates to CASSSPARLADTQYF.

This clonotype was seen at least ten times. CDR3 DNA: TGTGCCAGCACCTCACTAGCGGGGGTCTCCTCCCTGACAGATACGCAGTATTTT. Amino acid sequence: CASTSLAGVSSLTDTQYF. The chain carries TRBV21-1 and TRBJ2-3; the DNA was not compared with TRBD2, the D call given in the table. TRBV21-1 is marked as a pseudogene. This CDR3 comprises 18 residues.

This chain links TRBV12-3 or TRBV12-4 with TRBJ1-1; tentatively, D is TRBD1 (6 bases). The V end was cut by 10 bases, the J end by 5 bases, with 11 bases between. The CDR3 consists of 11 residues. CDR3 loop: CATKTGTEAFF. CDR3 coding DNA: TGTGCCACCAAGACAGGAACTGAAGCTTTCTTT.

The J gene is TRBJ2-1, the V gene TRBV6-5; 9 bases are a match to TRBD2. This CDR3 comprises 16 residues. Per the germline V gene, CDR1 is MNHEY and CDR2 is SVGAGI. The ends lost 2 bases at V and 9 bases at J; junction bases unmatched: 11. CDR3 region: CASSYARGRAQAEQFF. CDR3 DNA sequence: TGTGCCAGCAGTTACGCCCGCGGGAGGGCCCAGGCTGAGCAGTTCTTC.

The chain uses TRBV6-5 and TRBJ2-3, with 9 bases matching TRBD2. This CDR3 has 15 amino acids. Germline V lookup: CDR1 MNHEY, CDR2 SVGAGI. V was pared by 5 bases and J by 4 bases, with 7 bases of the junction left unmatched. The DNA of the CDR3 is TGTGCCAGCAGTGGGACTAGCTTTCGTCCAGATACGCAGTATTTT. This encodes CASSGTSFRPDTQYF.

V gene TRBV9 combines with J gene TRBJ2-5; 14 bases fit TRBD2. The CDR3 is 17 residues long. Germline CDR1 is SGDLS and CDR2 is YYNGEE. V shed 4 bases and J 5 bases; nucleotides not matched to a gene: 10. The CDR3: CASSRRPGLAGEETQYF. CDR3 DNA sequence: TGTGCCAGCAGCAGACGACCGGGACTAGCGGGAGAGGAGACCCAGTACTTC.

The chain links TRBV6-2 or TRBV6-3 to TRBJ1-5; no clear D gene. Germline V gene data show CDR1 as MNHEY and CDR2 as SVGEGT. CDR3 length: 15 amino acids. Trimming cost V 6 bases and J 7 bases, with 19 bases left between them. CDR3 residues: CASRSLTDAGQPQHF. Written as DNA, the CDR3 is TGTGCCAGCAGATCCTTGACGGACGCTGGCCAGCCCCAGCATTTT.

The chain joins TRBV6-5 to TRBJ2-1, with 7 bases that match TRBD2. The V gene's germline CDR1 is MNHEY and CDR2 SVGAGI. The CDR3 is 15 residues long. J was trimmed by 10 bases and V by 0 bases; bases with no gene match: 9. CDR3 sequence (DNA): TGTGCCAGCAGTTACTCGTATCTAGCGGTAGGCGAGCAGTTCTTC. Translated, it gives CASSYSYLAVGEQFF.

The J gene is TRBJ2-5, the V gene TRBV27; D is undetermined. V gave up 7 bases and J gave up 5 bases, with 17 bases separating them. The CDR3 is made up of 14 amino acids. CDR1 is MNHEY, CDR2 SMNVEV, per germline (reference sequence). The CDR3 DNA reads TGTGCCAGCAACCCTAATCCAAACGGGGAGACCCAGTACTTC. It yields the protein CASNPNPNGETQYF.

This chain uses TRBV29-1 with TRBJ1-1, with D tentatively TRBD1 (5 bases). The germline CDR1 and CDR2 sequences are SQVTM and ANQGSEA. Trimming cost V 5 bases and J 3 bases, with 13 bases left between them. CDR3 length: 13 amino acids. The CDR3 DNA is TGCAGCGTTTACGAAGGGGCGTACACTGAAGCTTTCTTT. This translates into CSVYEGAYTEAFF.

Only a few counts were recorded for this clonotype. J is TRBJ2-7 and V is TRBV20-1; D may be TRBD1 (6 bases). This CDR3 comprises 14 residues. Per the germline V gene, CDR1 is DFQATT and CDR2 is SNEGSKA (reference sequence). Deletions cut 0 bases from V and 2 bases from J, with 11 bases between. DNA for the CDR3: TGCAGTGCTAGAGAGCATAGGGGGACCTACGAGCAGTACTTC. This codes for CSAREHRGTYEQYF.

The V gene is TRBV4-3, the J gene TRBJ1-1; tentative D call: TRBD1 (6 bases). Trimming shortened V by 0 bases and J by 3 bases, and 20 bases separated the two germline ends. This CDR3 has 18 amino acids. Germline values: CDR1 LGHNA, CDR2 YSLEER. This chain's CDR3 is CASSQDLAFRGRDTEAFF. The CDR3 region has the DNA TGCGCCAGCAGCCAAGATCTCGCCTTCAGGGGACGCGACACTGAAGCTTTCTTT.

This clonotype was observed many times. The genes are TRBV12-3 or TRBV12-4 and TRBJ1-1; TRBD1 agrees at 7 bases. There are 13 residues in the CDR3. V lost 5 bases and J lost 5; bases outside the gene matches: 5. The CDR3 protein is CASSKDRRTEAFF. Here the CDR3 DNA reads TGTGCCAGCAGTAAGGACAGGAGGACTGAAGCTTTCTTT.

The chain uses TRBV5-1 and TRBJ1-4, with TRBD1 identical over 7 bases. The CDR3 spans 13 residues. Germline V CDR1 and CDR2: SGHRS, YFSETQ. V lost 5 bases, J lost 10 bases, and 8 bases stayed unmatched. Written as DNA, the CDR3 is TGCGCCAGCAGGAAGGGGGCAGAAGGAAAACTGTTTTTT. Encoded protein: CASRKGAEGKLFF.

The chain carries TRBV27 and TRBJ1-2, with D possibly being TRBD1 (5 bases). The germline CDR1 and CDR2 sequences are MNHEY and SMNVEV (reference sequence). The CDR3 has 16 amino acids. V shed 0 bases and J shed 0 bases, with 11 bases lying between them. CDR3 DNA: TGTGCCAGCAGTTTATCGGACACCCTAGCTAACTATGGCTACACCTTC. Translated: CASSLSDTLANYGYTF.

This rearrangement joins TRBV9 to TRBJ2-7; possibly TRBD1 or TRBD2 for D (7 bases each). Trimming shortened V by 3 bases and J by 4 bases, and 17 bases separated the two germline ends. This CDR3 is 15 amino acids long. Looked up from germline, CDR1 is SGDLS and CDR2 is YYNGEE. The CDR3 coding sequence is TGTGCCAGCAGCGCCCGACAGGGAGGGTTGTACGAGCAGTACTTC. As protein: CASSARQGGLYEQYF.

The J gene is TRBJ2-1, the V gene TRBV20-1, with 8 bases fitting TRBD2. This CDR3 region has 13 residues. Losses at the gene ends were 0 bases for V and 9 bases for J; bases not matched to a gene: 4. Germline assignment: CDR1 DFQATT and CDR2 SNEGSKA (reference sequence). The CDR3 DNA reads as TGCAGTGCTAGAGAGACTAGCGTCGGTGAGCAGTTCTTC. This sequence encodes CSARETSVGEQFF.

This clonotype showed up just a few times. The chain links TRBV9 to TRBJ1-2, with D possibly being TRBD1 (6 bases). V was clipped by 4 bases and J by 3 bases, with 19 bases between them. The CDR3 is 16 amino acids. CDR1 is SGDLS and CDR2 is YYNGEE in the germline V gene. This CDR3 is CASSPEAQGLYYGYTF. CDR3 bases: TGTGCCAGCAGCCCCGAGGCCCAGGGGCTTTACTATGGCTACACCTTC.

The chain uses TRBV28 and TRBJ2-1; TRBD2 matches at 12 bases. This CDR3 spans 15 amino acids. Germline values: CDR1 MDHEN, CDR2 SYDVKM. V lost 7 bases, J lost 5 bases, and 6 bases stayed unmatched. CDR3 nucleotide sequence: TGTGCCAGCATGACTAGCGGGAGCGGTCACAATGAGCAGTTCTTC. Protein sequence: CASMTSGSGHNEQFF.

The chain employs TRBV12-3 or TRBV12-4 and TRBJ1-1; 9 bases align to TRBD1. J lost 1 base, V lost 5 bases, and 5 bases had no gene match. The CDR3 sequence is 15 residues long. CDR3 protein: CASSPGQGWNTEAFF. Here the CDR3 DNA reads TGTGCCAGCAGTCCCGGACAGGGGTGGAACACTGAAGCTTTCTTT.

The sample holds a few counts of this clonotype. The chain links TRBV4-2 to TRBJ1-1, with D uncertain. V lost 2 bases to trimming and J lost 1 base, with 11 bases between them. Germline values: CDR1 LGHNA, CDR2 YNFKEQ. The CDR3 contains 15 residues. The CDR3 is CASSQTPGRNTEAFF. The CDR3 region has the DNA TGTGCCAGCAGCCAAACACCCGGGAGGAACACTGAAGCTTTCTTT.

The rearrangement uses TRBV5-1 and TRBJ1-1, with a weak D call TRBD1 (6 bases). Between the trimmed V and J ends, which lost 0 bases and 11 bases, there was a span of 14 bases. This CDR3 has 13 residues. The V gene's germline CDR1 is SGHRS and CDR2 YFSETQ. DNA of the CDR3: TGCGCCAGCAGCTTGGAGGGGGGGCCCGAGGCTTTCTTT. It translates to CASSLEGGPEAFF.

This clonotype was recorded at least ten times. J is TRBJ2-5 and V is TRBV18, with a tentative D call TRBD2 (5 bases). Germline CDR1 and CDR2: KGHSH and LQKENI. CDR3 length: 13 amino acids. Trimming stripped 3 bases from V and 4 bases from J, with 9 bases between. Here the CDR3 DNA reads TGTGCCAGCTCACCGCTCGGAGGAGAGACCCAGTACTTC. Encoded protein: CASSPLGGETQYF.

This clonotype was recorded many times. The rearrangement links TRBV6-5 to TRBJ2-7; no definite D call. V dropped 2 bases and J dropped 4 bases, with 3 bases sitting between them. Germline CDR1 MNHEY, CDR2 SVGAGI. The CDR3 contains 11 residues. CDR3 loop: CASSYLYEQYF. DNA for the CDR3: TGTGCCAGCAGTTACCTATACGAGCAGTACTTC.

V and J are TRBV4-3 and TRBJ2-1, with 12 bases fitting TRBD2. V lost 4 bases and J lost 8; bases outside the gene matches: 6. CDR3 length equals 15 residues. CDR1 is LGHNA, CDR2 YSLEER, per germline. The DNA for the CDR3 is TGCGCCAGCAGCCTTCGACTAGCGGGAGCGGATGAGCAGTTCTTC. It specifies CASSLRLAGADEQFF.

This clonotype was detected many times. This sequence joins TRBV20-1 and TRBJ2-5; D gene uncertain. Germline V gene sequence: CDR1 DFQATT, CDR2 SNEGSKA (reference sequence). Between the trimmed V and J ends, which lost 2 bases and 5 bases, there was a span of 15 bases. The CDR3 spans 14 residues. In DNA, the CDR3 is TGCAGTGCTAGACTTGTGGGGTTTGGGGAGACCCAGTACTTC. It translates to CSARLVGFGETQYF.

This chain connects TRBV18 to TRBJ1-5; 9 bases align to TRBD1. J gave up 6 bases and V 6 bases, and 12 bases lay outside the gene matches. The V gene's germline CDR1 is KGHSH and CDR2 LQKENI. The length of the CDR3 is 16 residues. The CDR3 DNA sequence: TGTGCCAGCTCCCCGCCGGGACAGGGAAGACTTCAGCCCCAGCATTTT. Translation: CASSPPGQGRLQPQHF.